Sequencing of this T cell receptor (beta chain) was carried out in a study of blood T cell repertoires in COVID-19. A few counts support this clone. The V end lost 6 bases, the J end lost 3 bases, and 11 bases lay between the germline ends. This CDR3 has 13 residues. Methods used by the authors: The authors estimated nucleated cell counts from reference gene primer amplification. Data came from immunoSEQ multiplex PCR; TCRdb stores just in-frame clones and leaves some out. Clonal size and the V and J genes are those of that table, whereas D and trimming came from the DNA. Seen here are about 310,000 clones, about 90% observed once, and the top ten hold 0.8% to 1.3%.

The chain combines TRBV12-3 or TRBV12-4 with TRBJ1-1; tentative D call: TRBD1 (6 bases). Sequences were obtained from peripheral blood. The source is a woman in her forties with COVID-19, enrolled during active disease. In DNA, the CDR3 is TGTGCCAGCAGCCTCAGGGGATACACTGAAGCTTTCTTT. It codes for CASSLRGYTEAFF.